What follows are 9 T cell receptor beta chains derived from one specimen sequenced in a study of blood T cell repertoires in COVID-19. Sequencing used immunoSEQ multiplex PCR; TCRdb keeps in-frame clones, though not all of them. The repertoire holds 120,000 or so clones, about four fifths seen once, with 16% in the top ten. The material sequenced was peripheral blood. These receptors were obtained from a man aged 60 to 69 with active or convalescent COVID-19.

As regards this clone: The CDR3 end shows no conserved phenylalanine or tryptophan, and so a read error is likely. The DNA is omitted, as the CDR3 cannot be located on it reliably, and the CDR3 follows TCRdb's listing. The chain links TRBV2 to TRBJ1-2. Germline V lookup: CDR1 SNHLY, CDR2 FYNNEI. The CDR3 has 11 amino acids, counting both end residues. The CDR3 sequence: CASSQLKEAIL.

The chain is built from TRBV7-9 and TRBJ2-7, with 8 bases aligning to TRBD1. The CDR3 is 14 amino acids. Germline V gives CDR1 SEHNR, CDR2 FQNEAQ (reference sequence). Trimming cost V 6 bases and J 2 bases; bases outside gene matches: 6. CDR3 in amino acids: CASSPGQGPYEQYF. CDR3 nucleotides: TGTGCCAGCAGTCCCGGACAGGGACCCTACGAGCAGTACTTC.

The V gene is TRBV9, the J gene TRBJ1-3, with 7 bases aligning to TRBD1. The ends lost 0 bases at V and 3 bases at J; junction bases unmatched: 15. CDR3 length equals 19 residues. Germline V gene sequence: CDR1 SGDLS, CDR2 YYNGEE. CDR3 nucleotide sequence: TGTGCCAGCAGCGTAGCCCCTAGACAGGGCGGAGGAGGTGGAAACACCATATATTTT. Its protein product is CASSVAPRQGGGGGNTIYF.

This rearrangement joins TRBV6-1 to TRBJ1-6, with D perhaps matching TRBD1 (6 bases). Germline V gene data show CDR1 as MNHNS and CDR2 as SASEGT. CDR3 length equals 15 residues. V lost 5 bases to trimming and J lost 3 bases, with 11 bases between them. The CDR3 nucleotides read TGTGCCAGCAGTCCGAGGGGGGGCTATAATTCACCCCTCCACTTT. It translates to CASSPRGGYNSPLHF.

The chain links TRBV10-1 to TRBJ2-3; tentatively, D is TRBD2 (6 bases). The germline gives CDR1 WNHNN, CDR2 SYGVQD (reference sequence). This CDR3 region has 10 residues. V was pared by 11 bases and J by 5 bases, with 8 bases between. The CDR3 region has the DNA TGCGCCGGTAGCGGAGATACGCAGTATTTT. Its protein is CAGSGDTQYF.

The rearrangement joins TRBV6-5 to TRBJ2-7; 10 nucleotides match TRBD1. V shed 4 bases, J shed 6 bases, and the junction held 12 bases outside the gene matches. The CDR3 sequence is 16 residues long. CDR1 is MNHEY and CDR2 is SVGAGI in the germline V gene. CDR3 bases: TGTGCCAGCAGTTCCACCTCCGGGACAGGGGCGGTCGAGCAGTACTTC. Amino acid sequence: CASSSTSGTGAVEQYF.

Notes on this clone: At one end the junction does not follow the germline gene, possibly because of a read error. The chain couples TRBV5-5 to TRBJ1-1, with a possible D match to TRBD1 (5 bases). The CDR3 runs to 17 residues. Germline V gene sequence: CDR1 SGHKS, CDR2 YYEKEE (reference sequence). The CDR3 sequence: CASSPSRQGGYEKNIIF. Written as DNA, the CDR3 is TGTGCCAGCAGCCCAAGCCGCCAGGGTGGGTACGAGAAGAACATTATCTTT.

This clone was seen ten or more times. J is TRBJ1-2 and V is TRBV19; weak D call: TRBD1 (5 bases). The CDR3 runs to 13 residues. Germline CDR1 reads LNHDA; CDR2 reads SQIVND (reference sequence). V gave up 3 bases and J gave up 4 bases, with 9 bases separating them. The CDR3 coding sequence is TGTGCCAGTAGTATGCCAGGGCTCTATGGCTACACCTTC. Translated: CASSMPGLYGYTF.

The rearrangement uses TRBV28 and TRBJ2-3, with unresolved D. The CDR3 spans 12 residues. V dropped 7 bases and J dropped 2 bases, with 7 bases sitting between them. Per the germline V gene, CDR1 is MDHEN and CDR2 is SYDVKM. For the CDR3, the DNA is TGTGCCAGCAATTATCCCACAGATACGCAGTATTTT. Translation gives CASNYPTDTQYF.